This T cell receptor (beta chain) was profiled in a study of T cell repertoires in cytomegalovirus infection. Study-level background: An indication of both CMV infection and matching HLA type came from public TCR beta signatures.

Points from the study as a whole: Dominating the ex vivo response were HLA-C-restricted CMV-specific TCR beta clonotypes. Cumulated frequencies of public TCR beta families served to identify carriers of CMV plus the relevant HLA.

The CDR3 totals 13 residues. V was shortened by 3 bases and J by 5 bases, with 10 bases between the two germline ends. Per germline, CDR1 MDHEN and CDR2 SYDVKM. Via MiXCR, TCRdb re-called the reads, giving one row per CDR3 protein. The table has roughly 320,000 distinct CDR3 sequences, about 9.2% seen once. This clonotype showed up many times. Its specificity is unknown. Material: PBMCs. The chain joins TRBV28 to TRBJ1-1; D might be TRBD1 (5 bases). The TCR originated in a human donor in good health (CMV status not recorded). Some clones in this sample may be carry-over from other donors' samples. The CDR3 DNA sequence: TGTGCCAGCAGTTTTGAGGGGTGGACTGAAGCTTTCTTT. Translated: CASSFEGWTEAFF.